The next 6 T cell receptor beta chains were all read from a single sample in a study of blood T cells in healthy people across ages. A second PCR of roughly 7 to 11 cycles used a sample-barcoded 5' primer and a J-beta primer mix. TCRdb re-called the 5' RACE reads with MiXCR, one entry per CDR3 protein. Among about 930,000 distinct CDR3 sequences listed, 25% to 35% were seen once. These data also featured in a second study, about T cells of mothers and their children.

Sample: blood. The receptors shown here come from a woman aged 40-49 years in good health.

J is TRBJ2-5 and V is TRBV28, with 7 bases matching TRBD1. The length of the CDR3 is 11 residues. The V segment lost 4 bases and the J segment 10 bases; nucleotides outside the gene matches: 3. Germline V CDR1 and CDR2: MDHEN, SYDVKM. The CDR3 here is CASSSRQGQYF. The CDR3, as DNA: TGTGCCAGCAGTTCCCGACAGGGCCAGTACTTC. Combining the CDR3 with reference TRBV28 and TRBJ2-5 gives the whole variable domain DVKVTQSSRYLVKRTGEKVFLECVQDMDHENMFWYRQDPGLGLRLIYFSYDVKMKEKGDIPEGYSVSREKKERFSLILESASTNQTSMYLCASSSRQGQYFGPGTRLLVL.

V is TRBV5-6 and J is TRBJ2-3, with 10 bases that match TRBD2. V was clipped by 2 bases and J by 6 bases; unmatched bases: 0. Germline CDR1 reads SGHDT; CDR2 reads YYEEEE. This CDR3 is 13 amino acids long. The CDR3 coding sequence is TGTGCCAGCAGCTTTAGCGGGGGGGATACGCAGTATTTT. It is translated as CASSFSGGDTQYF.

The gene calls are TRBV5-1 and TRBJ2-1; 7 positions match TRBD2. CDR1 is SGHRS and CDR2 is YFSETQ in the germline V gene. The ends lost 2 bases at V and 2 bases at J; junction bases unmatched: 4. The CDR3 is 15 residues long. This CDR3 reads CASSLREDPYNEQFF. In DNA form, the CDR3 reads TGCGCCAGCAGCTTACGGGAGGACCCCTACAATGAGCAGTTCTTC. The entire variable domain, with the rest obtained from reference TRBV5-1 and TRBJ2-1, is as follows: KAGVTQTPRYLIKTRGQQVTLSCSPISGHRSVSWYQQTPGQGLQFLFEYFSETQRNKGNFPGRFSGRQFSNSRSEMNVSTLELGDSALYLCASSLREDPYNEQFFGPGTRLTVL.

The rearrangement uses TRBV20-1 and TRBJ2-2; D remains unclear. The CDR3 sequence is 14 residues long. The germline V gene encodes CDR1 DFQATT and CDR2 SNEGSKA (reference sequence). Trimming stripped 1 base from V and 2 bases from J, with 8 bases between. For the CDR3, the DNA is TGCAGTGCTAGAGCCCAGGTTAACACCGGGGAGCTGTTTTTT. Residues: CSARAQVNTGELFF.

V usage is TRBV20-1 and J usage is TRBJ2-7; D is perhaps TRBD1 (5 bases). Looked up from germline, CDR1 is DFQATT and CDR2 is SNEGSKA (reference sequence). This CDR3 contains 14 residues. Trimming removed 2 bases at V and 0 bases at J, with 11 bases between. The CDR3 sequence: CSARHQGNSYEQYF. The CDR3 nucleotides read TGCAGTGCTAGACATCAGGGAAACTCCTACGAGCAGTACTTC.

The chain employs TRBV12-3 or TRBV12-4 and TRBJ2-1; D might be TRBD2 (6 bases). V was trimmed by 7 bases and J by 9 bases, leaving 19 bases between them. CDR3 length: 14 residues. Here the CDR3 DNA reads TGTGCCAGCACCCTCACACGGGACTCCATTGAGCAGTTCTTC. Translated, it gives CASTLTRDSIEQFF.